This T cell receptor beta chain emerged from a study of T cell clonotyping in hematopoietic cell transplantation. Study-level information: Pretransplant recipient samples were taken after cytoreduction.

Time point: recipient sample about 28 days before transplant, after cytoreduction. Samples: about 28 days before transplant, then days 30, 100 and 180 after. CDR1 and CDR2 from the germline V gene are LNHDA and SQIVND (reference sequence). V was cut by 3 bases and J by 2 bases, with 10 bases left in between. The CDR3 runs to 14 residues. General study results and limits: Graft donor and pretransplant recipient Inverse Simpson Index values predicted broader posttransplant TCR diversity. CD4 and CD8 repertoire contributions could not be separated without sorting.

A word on this clone: What it binds is unknown.

Using immunoSEQ multiplex PCR, the repertoire was profiled, and TCRdb retains in-frame clones only, with some absent. Here the sample spans 35,000 to 45,000 clones, about 95% being singletons. V and J are TRBV19 and TRBJ1-1; D unclear. This sample comprised peripheral blood mononuclear cells, obtained before stem cell transplant. The clonotype comes from a man aged 40-49 years with chronic myeloid leukemia. Some clones in this sample may be carry-over from other donors' samples. The CDR3 coding sequence is TGTGCCAGTAGTATTGATGGGCCTAACACTGAAGCTTTCTTT. Protein product: CASSIDGPNTEAFF. Together with reference TRBV19 and TRBJ1-1, the CDR3 gives the full variable domain: DGGITQSPKYLFRKEGQNVTLSCEQNLNHDAMYWYRQDPGQGLRLIYYSQIVNDFQKGDIAEGYSVSREKKESFPLTVTSAQKNPTAFYLCASSIDGPNTEAFFGQGTRLTVV.